These 17 T cell receptor beta chains originate from one sample sequenced in a study of CD8 T cells in Susac syndrome. Random-hexamer reverse transcription was applied to about 0.5 to 1 ug RNA. From the immunoSEQ multiplex PCR reads, TCRdb called clonotypes with MiXCR, one entry per CDR3 protein. The table has around 230,000 distinct CDR3 sequences, around 95% seen once; the top ten hold 0.095%. Sequenced material: CD4+ T cells from PBMCs. Source of these receptors: a human donor with multiple sclerosis.

This clonotype appeared once. This chain links TRBV24-1 with TRBJ1-1; D ambiguous. Trimming cost V 4 bases and J 4 bases, with 9 bases left between them. Germline V gene sequence: CDR1 KGHDR, CDR2 SFDVKD. There are 13 residues in the CDR3. This CDR3 reads CATSDSDGTEAFF. The CDR3, as DNA: TGTGCCACCAGTGACTCCGATGGCACTGAAGCTTTCTTT.

The J gene is TRBJ2-5, the V gene TRBV15; 10 nucleotides agree with TRBD1. The CDR3 loop spans 16 amino acids. The ends lost 2 bases at V and 9 bases at J; junction bases unmatched: 12. Germline CDR1 and CDR2: LNHNV and YYDKDF (reference sequence). The CDR3 nucleotides read TGTGCCACCAGCAGATCCAGGGGGACAGGGGCAATCCCCCAGTACTTC. Residues: CATSRSRGTGAIPQYF.

The chain employs TRBV15 and TRBJ1-1; no definite D call. The CDR3 spans 13 residues. Germline CDR1 and CDR2: LNHNV and YYDKDF (reference sequence). The ends were cut back, 3 bases at V and 1 base at J, with 6 bases in the middle. The CDR3 is CATSSQPNTEAFF. CDR3 in DNA: TGTGCCACCAGCAGCCAGCCGAACACTGAAGCTTTCTTT.

The J gene is TRBJ2-7, the V gene TRBV7-9; 8 bases line up with TRBD2. Losses at the gene ends were 4 bases for V and 5 bases for J; bases not matched to a gene: 7. Germline values: CDR1 SEHNR, CDR2 FQNEAQ (reference sequence). The CDR3 covers 14 residues. CDR3 nucleotides: TGTGCCAGCAGCTCCCAAGCGGGAGCAAACGAGCAGTACTTC. Protein sequence: CASSSQAGANEQYF.

This chain joins TRBV4-1 and TRBJ2-3, with 11 bases matching TRBD2. From germline, CDR1 is MGHRA and CDR2 YSYEKL. After removal of 3 bases from V and 4 bases from J, the junction contained 6 bases not matched to a gene. The CDR3 is made up of 16 amino acids. The CDR3 spells CASSQPLAGGPDTQYF. In DNA, the CDR3 is TGCGCCAGCAGCCAGCCTCTAGCGGGAGGTCCAGATACGCAGTATTTT.

The gene calls are TRBV15 and TRBJ1-2; possibly TRBD1 for D (6 bases). CDR3 length equals 12 residues. The germline V and J ends were trimmed by 4 bases and 7 bases, with 10 bases remaining between them. Germline CDR1 LNHNV, CDR2 YYDKDF (reference sequence). The CDR3 region has the DNA TGTGCCACCAGCAAGGGGGATAGTGGCTACACCTTC. It specifies CATSKGDSGYTF. Variable domain in full (rest from reference TRBV15 and TRBJ1-2): DAMVIQNPRYQVTQFGKPVTLSCSQTLNHNVMYWYQQKSSQAPKLLFHYYDKDFNNEADTPDNFQSRRPNTSFCFLDIRSPGLGDTAMYLCATSKGDSGYTFGSGTRLTVV.

The CDR3 sequence is CAWRGREIYGYTF. The CDR3 DNA reads as TGTGCCTGGAGGGGCAGGGAAATCTATGGCTACACCTTC. The V gene is TRBV30, the J gene TRBJ1-2, with TRBD1 as a possible D gene (5 bases). V was trimmed by 3 bases and J by 4 bases, leaving 12 bases between them. In germline, CDR1 is GTSNPN, CDR2 SVGIG (reference sequence). The CDR3 has 13 residues.

The chain combines TRBV29-1 with TRBJ2-1, with D possibly TRBD2 on 5 matching bases. With 6 bases removed from V and 8 bases from J, the gap between germline ends came to 14 bases. Germline CDR1 and CDR2: SQVTM and ANQGSEA. The CDR3 is 12 amino acids. CDR3 loop: CSVREGVHEQFF. The CDR3 DNA sequence: TGCAGCGTCCGTGAGGGAGTACATGAGCAGTTCTTC.

The V call is TRBV18, the J call TRBJ1-4, with 7 bases aligning to TRBD1. The germline CDR1 and CDR2 sequences are KGHSH and LQKENI. The CDR3 has 16 amino acids. The V gene end was trimmed by 0 bases and the J gene end by 3 bases; junction bases not matched to a gene: 4. Written as DNA, the CDR3 is TGTGCCAGCTCACCACCGACAGGGAGGCCTAATGAAAAACTGTTTTTT. Protein product: CASSPPTGRPNEKLFF. Variable domain in full (rest from reference TRBV18 and TRBJ1-4): NAGVMQNPRHLVRRRGQEARLRCSPMKGHSHVYWYRQLPEEGLKFMVYLQKENIIDESGMPKERFSAEFPKEGPSILRIQQVVRGDSAAYFCASSPPTGRPNEKLFFGSGTQLSVL.

The chain links TRBV6-1 to TRBJ1-1; D possibly corresponds to TRBD1 (6 bases). Germline CDR1 and CDR2: MNHNS and SASEGT. Trimming shortened V by 7 bases and J by 4 bases, and 13 bases separated the two germline ends. The CDR3 loop spans 13 amino acids. CDR3 residues: CASTRGYGTEAFF. DNA for the CDR3: TGTGCCAGCACCAGGGGTTACGGCACTGAAGCTTTCTTT.

The chain combines TRBV24-1 with TRBJ1-2; D is undetermined. This CDR3 has 12 amino acids. CDR1 is KGHDR, CDR2 SFDVKD, per germline. V was trimmed by 10 bases and J by 4 bases, leaving 12 bases between them. In DNA, the CDR3 is TGTGCCACTAGCACCAGGATCTATGGCTACACCTTC. Its protein is CATSTRIYGYTF.

The V and J genes are TRBV12-3 or TRBV12-4 and TRBJ2-5; TRBD1 agrees at 7 bases. The CDR3 covers 14 residues. With 6 bases clipped from V and 3 bases from J, the junction kept 7 bases outside the gene matches. The CDR3 sequence: CASSTRDRKETQYF. Here the CDR3 DNA reads TGTGCCAGCAGCACCCGGGACAGAAAAGAGACCCAGTACTTC.

V usage is TRBV27 and J usage is TRBJ2-2, with 12 bases identical to TRBD2. Germline CDR1 is MNHEY and CDR2 is SMNVEV (reference sequence). The CDR3 contains 17 residues. The J segment lost 6 bases and the V segment lost 2 bases, leaving 7 bases of the junction unmatched. CDR3 nucleotides: TGTGCCAGCAGTTTACGGACTAGCGGGATCGTGGCCGGGGAGCTGTTTTTT. It codes for CASSLRTSGIVAGELFF.

The chain recombines TRBV30 with TRBJ1-5; no definite D call. Between the trimmed V and J ends, which lost 3 bases and 3 bases, there was a span of 9 bases. Germline CDR1 and CDR2: GTSNPN and SVGIG (reference sequence). The CDR3 has 13 residues. The CDR3 protein is CAWSHSNNQPQHF. The CDR3 DNA reads as TGTGCCTGGAGCCACAGTAACAATCAGCCCCAGCATTTT.

The rearrangement joins TRBV3-1 to TRBJ1-2; 7 positions agree with TRBD1. Germline V gives CDR1 LGHDT, CDR2 YNNKEL (reference sequence). The CDR3 consists of 14 residues. The trim removed 4 bases at V and 4 bases at J, leaving 6 bases unmatched. CDR3 residues: CASSPRDSIYGYTF. The DNA of the CDR3 is TGTGCCAGCAGCCCACGGGACAGTATCTATGGCTACACCTTC.

The chain uses TRBV30 and TRBJ2-5; D gene uncertain. From germline, CDR1 is GTSNPN and CDR2 SVGIG (reference sequence). With 1 base removed from V and 3 bases from J, the gap between germline ends came to 3 bases. The CDR3 has 11 residues. CDR3 DNA sequence: TGTGCCTGGAGTGAAAAAGAGACCCAGTACTTC. Translating it yields CAWSEKETQYF.

This rearrangement joins TRBV3-1 to TRBJ2-2; D tentatively reads TRBD1 or TRBD2 (6 bases each). The CDR3 totals 17 residues. The V end lost 3 bases, the J end lost 2 bases, and 16 bases lay between the germline ends. Germline V gives CDR1 LGHDT, CDR2 YNNKEL (reference sequence). CDR3 nucleotides: TGTGCCAGCAGCCACCTTCGGAGGGACATTAACACCGGGGAGCTGTTTTTT. It is translated as CASSHLRRDINTGELFF.